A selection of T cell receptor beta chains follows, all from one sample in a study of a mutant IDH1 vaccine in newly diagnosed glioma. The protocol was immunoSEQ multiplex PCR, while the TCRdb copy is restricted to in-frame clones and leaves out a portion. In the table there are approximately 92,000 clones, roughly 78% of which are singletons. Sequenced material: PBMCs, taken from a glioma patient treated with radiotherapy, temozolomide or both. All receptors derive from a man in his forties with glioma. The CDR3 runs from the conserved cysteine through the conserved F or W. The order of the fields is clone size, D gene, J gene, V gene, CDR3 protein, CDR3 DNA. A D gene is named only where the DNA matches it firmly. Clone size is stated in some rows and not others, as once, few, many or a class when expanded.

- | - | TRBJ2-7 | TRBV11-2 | CASSLSRGAGRFRYEQYF | TGTGCCAGCAGCTTATCCCGGGGGGCAGGGCGGTTCAGGTACGAGCAGTACTTC
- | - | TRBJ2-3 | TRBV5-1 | CASSLNGPTDTQYF | TGCGCCAGCAGCTTGAATGGGCCTACAGATACGCAGTATTTT
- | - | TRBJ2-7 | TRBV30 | CAWKGPYEQYF | TGTGCCTGGAAAGGGCCCTACGAGCAGTACTTC
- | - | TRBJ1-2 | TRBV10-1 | CATLRLLGYYGYTF | TGCGCCACCCTTCGGCTGTTAGGATACTATGGCTACACCTTC
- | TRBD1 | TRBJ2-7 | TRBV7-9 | CASSSLRDRGGEQYF | TGTGCCAGCAGCTCCCTCCGGGACAGGGGAGGCGAGCAGTACTTC
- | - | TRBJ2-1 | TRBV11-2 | CASSLLQSSSYNEQFF | TGTGCCAGCAGCTTGCTCCAGTCGAGCTCCTACAATGAGCAGTTCTTC
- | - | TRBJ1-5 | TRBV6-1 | CASSEEGSRGNQPQHF | TGTGCCAGCAGTGAAGAGGGCAGTCGGGGCAATCAGCCCCAGCATTTT
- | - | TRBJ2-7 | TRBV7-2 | CASSLAGSRRLRPYEQYF | TGTGCCAGCAGCTTAGCGGGCTCGCGGAGACTCCGCCCCTACGAGCAGTACTTC
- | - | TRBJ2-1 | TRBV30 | CAWSFPSHSYNEQFF | TGTGCCTGGAGTTTCCCTAGCCATTCCTACAATGAGCAGTTCTTC
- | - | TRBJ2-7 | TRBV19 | CASSIDGLSSYEQYF | TGTGCCAGTAGTATAGATGGGTTAAGCTCCTACGAGCAGTACTTC
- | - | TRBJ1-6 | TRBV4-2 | CASSQPGEGSRGSPLHF | TGTGCCAGCAGCCAACCAGGTGAGGGGAGTCGCGGTTCACCCCTCCACTTT
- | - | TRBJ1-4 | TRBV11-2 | CASSLAEETWEKLFF | TGTGCCAGCAGCTTAGCCGAGGAGACCTGGGAAAAACTGTTTTTT
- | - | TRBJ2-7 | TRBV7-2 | CASTITGTGSYEQYF | TGTGCCAGCACCATCACAGGAACGGGTTCCTACGAGCAGTACTTC
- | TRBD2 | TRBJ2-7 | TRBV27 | CASSTFLAGENYEQYF | TGTGCCAGCAGCACCTTTTTAGCGGGAGAAAATTACGAGCAGTACTTC
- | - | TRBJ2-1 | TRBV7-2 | CASSLSHGHRNEQFF | TGTGCCAGCAGCTTAAGCCATGGCCACCGCAATGAGCAGTTCTTC
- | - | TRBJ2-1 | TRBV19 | CASNPDRSSYNEQFF | TGTGCCAGTAACCCCGACAGGAGCTCCTACAATGAGCAGTTCTTC
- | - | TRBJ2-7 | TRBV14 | CASSQEWSPFGEQYF | TGTGCCAGCAGCCAAGAGTGGAGCCCTTTTGGTGAGCAGTACTTC
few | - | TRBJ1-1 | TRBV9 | CASSVGHQPEAFF | TGTGCCAGCAGCGTAGGGCACCAGCCTGAAGCTTTCTTT
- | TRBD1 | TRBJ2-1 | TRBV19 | CASSMNRGLDNEQFF | TGTGCCAGTAGTATGAACAGGGGGCTGGACAATGAGCAGTTCTTC
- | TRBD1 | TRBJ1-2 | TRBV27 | CASSFSRQGKYGYTF | TGTGCCAGCAGTTTCAGTAGACAGGGGAAGTACGGCTACACCTTC
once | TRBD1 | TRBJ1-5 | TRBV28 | CASSFPSGGNQPQHF | TGTGCCAGCAGCTTCCCCTCAGGGGGTAATCAGCCCCAGCATTTT
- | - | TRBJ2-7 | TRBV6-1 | CASSEPHEQYF | TGTGCCAGCAGTGAACCCCACGAGCAGTACTTC
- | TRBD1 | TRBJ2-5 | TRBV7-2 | CASSLSADRVINIETQYF | TGTGCCAGCAGCTTATCCGCGGACAGGGTAATAAACATAGAGACCCAGTACTTC
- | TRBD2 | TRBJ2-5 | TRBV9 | CASSPPPSGVQETQYF | TGTGCCAGCAGCCCCCCCCCTAGCGGGGTCCAAGAGACCCAGTACTTC
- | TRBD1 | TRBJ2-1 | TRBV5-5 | CASTLTGVNEQFF | TGTGCCAGCACTCTGACAGGGGTCAATGAGCAGTTCTTC
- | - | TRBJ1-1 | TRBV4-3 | CASSQDLNTEAFF | TGCGCCAGCAGCCAAGATTTGAACACTGAAGCTTTCTTT
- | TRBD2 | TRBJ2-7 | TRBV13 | CASSKRTRVSEQYF | TGTGCCAGCAGCAAAAGGACTAGAGTAAGCGAGCAGTACTTC
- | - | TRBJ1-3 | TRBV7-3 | CASSLTGNTIYF | TGTGCCAGCAGCTTAACGGGAAACACCATATATTTT
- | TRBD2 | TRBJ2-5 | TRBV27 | CASSLSPIAGSQETQYF | TGTGCCAGCAGTTTATCCCCCATAGCGGGATCCCAAGAGACCCAGTACTTC
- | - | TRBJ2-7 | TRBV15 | CATRPFGGLSYEQYF | TGTGCCACCAGGCCCTTTGGGGGCCTGTCCTACGAGCAGTACTTC
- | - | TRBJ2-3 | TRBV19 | CASAEAARTDTQYF | TGTGCCTCAGCCGAGGCGGCCCGGACAGATACGCAGTATTTT
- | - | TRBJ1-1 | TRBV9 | CASSPRGFMNTEAFF | TGTGCCAGCAGCCCTCGCGGGTTCATGAACACTGAAGCTTTCTTT
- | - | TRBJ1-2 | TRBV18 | CASSPRQGLVGYTF | TGTGCCAGCTCACCCCGTCAGGGTTTGGTTGGCTACACCTTC
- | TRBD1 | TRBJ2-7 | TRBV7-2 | CASSIWTGDRSYEQYF | TGTGCCAGCAGCATCTGGACAGGGGACCGATCCTACGAGCAGTACTTC